This T cell receptor beta chain was identified during a study of T cell responses to AZD1222 COVID-19 vaccine (dated by TCRdb to the early 2020s). Some background on the complete study: Because spike-specific TCR depth and breadth did not differ between the two schedules, AZD1222 recipients who got a second dose at roughly 4 weeks were pooled with those who got a second dose at roughly 12 weeks. A total of approximately 240 trial participants underwent TCR sequencing, of whom nearly 210 received two doses of AZD1222 and some 25 received two doses of the MenACWY control vaccine. Trial participants were enrolled by age into 18-55, 56-69 and 70-plus year subgroups, with about 150, 28 and 57 TCR-sequenced participants respectively.

The time point label for this specimen denotes: baseline before first vaccination. Vaccinee samples came from UK trials COV001 and COV002, including a single-blind randomized controlled phase 2/3 trial of AZD1222 (ChAdOx1 nCoV-19) in healthy adults. For TCRbeta chain sequencing, PBMC samples were collected from trial participants at day 0 and at day 28 after the second dose. The CDR3 regions of human TCRbeta chains were subjected to immunosequencing. As for how the authors treated the data: Repertoire TCRs were checked for matches against a reference library of SARS-CoV-2-specific TCRs that had been generated using the MIRA antigen-specificity platform. Breadth meant the fraction of unique TCRs that were SARS-CoV-2-associated, whereas depth meant the fraction of total T cells that were SARS-CoV-2-associated. Using the MIRA data, every spike-specific TCR was mapped to the spike region that the TCR reacted to and assigned to either a CD4 or a CD8 class. Log10-transformed breadth and depth values were compared by one-way ANOVA with Sidak's multiple comparisons tests. This immuneACCESS table, as held by TCRdb, lists in-frame sequences with V and J called but not all clones. Of the missing ones, under half trace to an unresolved V gene in checked studies; the others have no known cause. Clonal size and the V and J genes are those of that table, whereas D and trimming came from the DNA. Across this sample there are under 130,000 clones, with 88% seen only once. The ten largest make up around 10% of the sample.

A distance of 12 bases separates the germline ends of V and J, which lose 6 bases and 0 bases respectively. The CDR3 runs 13 amino acids, cysteine and phenylalanine included. The sequence is cut down to CDR3 DNA, 39 bases in frame from base 1. CDR1 and CDR2 are read off the germline V gene as SQVTM and ANQGSEA. What the study reported, not specific to this receptor: The vaccine-associated CD4 TCRs covered the entire spike protein, and the dominant responses fell in regions 160-218 and 743-854. Because no day 14 peak-response samples were available, repertoires were characterized only after the peak T cell response. Conclusions about previously exposed vaccinees are limited, since just a handful of AZD1222 recipients were seropositive for SARS-CoV-2 at baseline. Nearly half of unique spike-specific TCRs reportedly recognized epitopes outside regions mutated in the B.1.351 and B.1.1.7 variants. In the small 56-69-year group, the increase in depth fell short of significance, most likely because of low power. Participants were mostly white British and included more females than males, and it was suggested by the authors that clonal diversity may have been underestimated. Spike-specific TCR breadth and depth rose significantly after two AZD1222 doses compared with day 0 and with MenACWY recipients.

For this clone: The target of this receptor is not known. No quality values exist for individual bases; no much larger clone is one base distant.

The source is an adult in good health. The material sequenced was peripheral blood, taken on day 0 of AZD1222 vaccination. The chain joins TRBV29-1 to TRBJ2-7, with TRBD2 perhaps the D gene, on 6 matching bases. The CDR3 region has the sequence CSVPSVSSYEQYF. The nucleotide sequence is TGCAGCGTCCCTAGCGTGAGCTCCTACGAGCAGTACTTC.